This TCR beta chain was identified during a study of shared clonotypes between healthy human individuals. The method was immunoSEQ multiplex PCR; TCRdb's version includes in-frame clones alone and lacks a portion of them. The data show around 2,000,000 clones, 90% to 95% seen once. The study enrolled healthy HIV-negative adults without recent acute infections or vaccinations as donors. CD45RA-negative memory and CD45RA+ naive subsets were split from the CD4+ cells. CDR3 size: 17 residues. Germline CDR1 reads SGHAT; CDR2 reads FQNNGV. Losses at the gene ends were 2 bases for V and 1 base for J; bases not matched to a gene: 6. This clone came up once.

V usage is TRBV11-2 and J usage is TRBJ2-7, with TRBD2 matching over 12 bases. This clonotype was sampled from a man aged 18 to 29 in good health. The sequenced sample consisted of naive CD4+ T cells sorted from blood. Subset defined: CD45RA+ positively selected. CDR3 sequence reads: CASSLSLAGGLSYEQYF. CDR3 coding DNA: TGTGCCAGCAGCTTATCTCTAGCGGGAGGGCTTTCCTACGAGCAGTACTTC.